Here is one T cell receptor (beta chain) with its context. Its antigen is undetermined. These data belong to a study of cytomegalovirus exposure and HLA in healthy donors. Notes on the study in general: Later analysis identified around 15,000 TCR beta sequences associated with HLA alleles, using a false discovery rate threshold of 0.05. TCR beta sequences reportedly predicted most subjects' HLA-A and HLA-B alleles accurately. An analysis done earlier found most TCR beta V segments productive about 87% or about 30% of the time.

Germline lookup yields CDR1 LNHNV and CDR2 YYDKDF (reference sequence). There are 18 residues in the CDR3. J was trimmed by 5 bases and V by 3 bases; bases with no gene match: 10. The PCR used 60 Vbeta and 13 Jbeta primers. Some clones are missing from TCRdb's copy, which holds only in-frame ones; the method was immunoSEQ multiplex PCR. Seen here are some 110,000 clones, roughly 85% observed once, and the top ten hold over 20%. The sample was PBMCs. This TCR was sampled from a man under 40 in good health and CMV-seropositive. The genes are TRBV15 and TRBJ2-3, with 14 bases identical to TRBD2. CDR3 nucleotide sequence: TGTGCCACCAGCAGGGGGCAGACTAGCGGGAGGGCCGGAGATACGCAGTATTTT. Translating it yields CATSRGQTSGRAGDTQYF.